The 21 T cell receptor beta chains in this list originate from one sample, sequenced in a study of shared clonotypes between healthy human individuals. The assay was immunoSEQ multiplex PCR, and TCRdb's table has in-frame clones only and misses some. The repertoire includes 600,000 to 750,000 clones, about 90% of them detected once, and 30% to 35% sits in the top ten. Sequenced input: memory CD8+ T cells from PBMCs. The subset denotes: CD45RO+ cells pooled with CCR7-negative TemRA cells. These receptors were collected from a man aged 18 to 30 in good health. Some clones in this sample may be carry-over from other donors' samples.

This sequence joins TRBV19 and TRBJ2-1, with 8 bases lining up with TRBD1. Trimming removed 7 bases from V and 6 bases from J; junction bases left unmatched: 5. From germline, CDR1 is LNHDA and CDR2 SQIVND (reference sequence). There are 13 residues in the CDR3. The CDR3 DNA is TGTGCCAGTACCAGGGGGCCATTCAATGAGCAGTTCTTC. Protein product: CASTRGPFNEQFF.

This clone came up a few times. The genes are TRBV6-6 and TRBJ1-2; D ambiguous. Germline V gene data show CDR1 as MNHNY and CDR2 as SVGAGI (reference sequence). The germline V and J ends were trimmed by 7 bases and 4 bases, with 10 bases remaining between them. This CDR3 has 12 residues. The CDR3: CASTQSRYGYTF. DNA of the CDR3: TGTGCCAGCACCCAATCTCGCTATGGCTACACCTTC.

The V call is TRBV7-9, the J call TRBJ1-1, with D possibly TRBD1 on 5 matching bases. Trimming shortened V by 7 bases and J by 7 bases, and 16 bases separated the two germline ends. CDR1 and CDR2 (germline): SEHNR, FQNEAQ (reference sequence). This CDR3 has 13 amino acids. The CDR3 is CASKATDPNEAFF. The CDR3 DNA sequence: TGTGCCAGCAAGGCGACAGACCCCAATGAAGCTTTCTTT.

This sequence joins TRBV9 and TRBJ1-1; 11 bases line up with TRBD1. The CDR3 consists of 16 residues. Germline V gene lookup returns CDR1 SGDLS and CDR2 YYNGEE. Trimming removed 4 bases from V and 3 bases from J; junction bases left unmatched: 8. The CDR3 region has the DNA TGTGCCAGCAGCACCCGGGACAGGGGGTTTGACACTGAAGCTTTCTTT. Protein sequence: CASSTRDRGFDTEAFF.

The J gene is TRBJ1-5, the V gene TRBV10-3, with 7 bases fitting TRBD1. The CDR3 consists of 13 residues. The germline V gene encodes CDR1 ENHRY and CDR2 SYGVKD. The ends lost 10 bases at V and 5 bases at J; junction bases unmatched: 8. The CDR3 loop is CATHRDSDQPQHF. Written as DNA, the CDR3 is TGTGCCACGCACCGGGACAGCGATCAGCCCCAGCATTTT.

The V and J genes are TRBV28 and TRBJ1-2; D is unresolved. This CDR3 is 14 amino acids long. CDR1 MDHEN and CDR2 SYDVKM come from the germline V gene. Trimming stripped 7 bases from V and 5 bases from J, with 17 bases between. The CDR3 protein is CASTETPGGYGYTF. The CDR3 DNA sequence: TGTGCCAGCACCGAGACTCCCGGCGGGTATGGCTACACCTTC.

Points on this clone: Other DNA sequences within the sample encode an identical CDR3. This chain uses TRBV29-1 with TRBJ2-7; 7 nucleotides agree with TRBD1. The length of the CDR3 is 13 residues. V lost 4 bases, J lost 2 bases, and 5 bases stayed unmatched. Germline V CDR1 and CDR2: SQVTM, ANQGSEA. The CDR3 sequence is CSVGGGSTYEQYF. For the CDR3, the DNA is TGCAGCGTTGGAGGGGGCTCCACCTACGAGCAGTACTTC.

The chain combines TRBV7-9 with TRBJ2-7; 7 nucleotides match TRBD2. Germline V lookup: CDR1 SEHNR, CDR2 FQNEAQ (reference sequence). The CDR3 extends over 17 amino acids. Losses at the gene ends were 8 bases for V and 9 bases for J; bases not matched to a gene: 25. CDR3 nucleotide sequence: TGTGCCAGCGACTCTCTAGCGGCTAACTACGAGCATTTGGGGCAGTACTTC. Its protein is CASDSLAANYEHLGQYF.

The chain couples TRBV6-5 to TRBJ1-1; 10 bases agree with TRBD1. There are 13 residues in the CDR3. Germline V gives CDR1 MNHEY, CDR2 SVGAGI. V dropped 8 bases and J dropped 9; count of bases not matched to a gene: 9. The CDR3 bases are TGTGCCAGCGGTGACAGGGGGCGAGCTAAAGCTTTCTTT. Protein sequence: CASGDRGRAKAFF.

CDR3 DNA sequence: TGTGCCAGTAGTATTACAGTCAACTATGGCTACACCTTC. Translated: CASSITVNYGYTF. The V gene is TRBV19, the J gene TRBJ1-2; no clear D gene. The V end lost 3 bases, the J end lost 2 bases, and 7 bases lay between the germline ends. The germline CDR1 and CDR2 sequences are LNHDA and SQIVND (reference sequence). The CDR3 length is 13 residues.

The CDR3 region is CASSLGLLYEQYF. In nucleotides, the CDR3 is TGTGCCAGCAGTTTGGGGCTCCTCTACGAGCAGTACTTC. This chain connects TRBV27 to TRBJ2-7; TRBD1 might be the D (5 bases). Trimming shortened V by 3 bases and J by 3 bases, and 9 bases separated the two germline ends. The CDR3 has 13 residues. Looked up from germline, CDR1 is MNHEY and CDR2 is SMNVEV (reference sequence).

The chain carries TRBV13 and TRBJ2-1, with D maybe TRBD2 (6 bases). The germline V and J ends were trimmed by 0 bases and 5 bases, with 11 bases remaining between them. Germline values: CDR1 PRHDT, CDR2 FYEKMQ (reference sequence). The CDR3 runs 15 residues. The CDR3: CASSLGGSRDNEQFF. As DNA, the CDR3 is TGTGCCAGCAGCTTAGGCGGGAGTCGGGACAATGAGCAGTTCTTC.

This chain links TRBV11-3 with TRBJ2-2; no clear D gene. Germline-derived CDR1 and CDR2 are SGHNT and YENEEA. Deletions cut 5 bases from V and 5 bases from J, with 12 bases between. This CDR3 is 14 amino acids long. CDR3 region: CASSNSGGTGELFF. In nucleotides, the CDR3 is TGTGCCAGCAGCAACTCTGGTGGGACCGGGGAGCTGTTTTTT. Using reference TRBV11-3 and TRBJ2-2 for the parts outside the CDR3, the full variable domain is EAGVVQSPRYKIIEKKQPVAFWCNPISGHNTLYWYLQNLGQGPELLIRYENEEAVDDSQLPKDRFSAERLKGVDSTLKIQPAELGDSAVYLCASSNSGGTGELFFGEGSRLTVL.

The rearrangement links TRBV2 to TRBJ1-2, with D perhaps TRBD1 (6 bases). CDR3 size: 15 residues. CDR1 and CDR2 from the germline V gene are SNHLY and FYNNEI. The V gene lost 2 bases and the J gene lost 2 bases, with 12 bases spanning the gap. The CDR3 reads CASSEWGAFNYGYTF. DNA of the CDR3: TGTGCCAGCAGTGAATGGGGGGCTTTCAACTATGGCTACACCTTC.

The rearrangement joins TRBV5-6 to TRBJ2-3; tentatively, D is TRBD2 (6 bases). Trimming cost V 4 bases and J 4 bases, with 10 bases left between them. Per germline, CDR1 SGHDT and CDR2 YYEEEE. The CDR3 has 13 amino acids. The CDR3 sequence: CASSQEGADTQYF. The CDR3 nucleotides read TGTGCCAGCAGCCAGGAGGGAGCAGATACGCAGTATTTT.

This clone has a single count. The rearrangement links TRBV5-1 to TRBJ2-2; 13 positions match TRBD2. V shed 2 bases, J shed 7 bases, and the junction held 5 bases outside the gene matches. Germline CDR1 SGHRS, CDR2 YFSETQ. CDR3 length: 16 amino acids. The CDR3: CASSLLAGGLGGELFF. In nucleotides, the CDR3 is TGCGCCAGCAGCTTACTAGCGGGAGGGCTTGGCGGGGAGCTGTTTTTT.

This chain connects TRBV5-6 to TRBJ1-3, with 9 bases that match TRBD1. Germline CDR1 reads SGHDT; CDR2 reads YYEEEE. J lost 0 bases, V lost 5 bases, and 6 bases had no gene match. The CDR3 loop spans 16 amino acids. The CDR3 bases are TGTGCCAGCAGTCAGACAGGGGGGTTCTCTGGAAACACCATATATTTT. Amino acid sequence: CASSQTGGFSGNTIYF.

The rearrangement joins TRBV27 to TRBJ2-5; TRBD2 matches 9 bases. V lost 2 bases to trimming and J lost 5 bases; unmatched junction nucleotides: 12. The germline V gene encodes CDR1 MNHEY and CDR2 SMNVEV (reference sequence). The CDR3 totals 17 residues. CDR3 amino acids: CASSLKGIAGDLETQYF. The CDR3 coding sequence is TGTGCCAGCAGTTTAAAAGGTATAGCGGGAGATCTGGAGACCCAGTACTTC.

This chain joins TRBV10-1 and TRBJ2-5, with D possibly matching TRBD1 (6 bases). Germline V gene sequence: CDR1 WNHNN, CDR2 SYGVQD (reference sequence). The length of the CDR3 is 23 residues. The V and J ends lost 6 bases and 4 bases respectively, with 42 bases between them. The CDR3 nucleotides are TGCGCCAGCAGCTCTTTGGGCTGGGACACGACCCTTCCCGCATTCCGGTTATTAGAGACCCAGTACTTC. Translation gives CASSSLGWDTTLPAFRLLETQYF.

The gene calls are TRBV10-1 and TRBJ2-7; TRBD1 might be the D (5 bases). Germline V gene data show CDR1 as WNHNN and CDR2 as SYGVQD (reference sequence). Trimming cost V 3 bases and J 0 bases, with 9 bases left between them. This CDR3 region has 14 residues. CDR3 region: CASSEQETSYEQYF. CDR3 DNA: TGCGCCAGCAGTGAACAGGAGACCTCCTACGAGCAGTACTTC.

The V gene is TRBV5-6, the J gene TRBJ1-1, with unresolved D. Germline lookup yields CDR1 SGHDT and CDR2 YYEEEE. This CDR3 spans 12 amino acids. V dropped 1 base and J dropped 3 bases, with 4 bases sitting between them. CDR3 bases: TGTGCCAGCAGCTTGCAGTACACTGAAGCTTTCTTT. It is translated as CASSLQYTEAFF.